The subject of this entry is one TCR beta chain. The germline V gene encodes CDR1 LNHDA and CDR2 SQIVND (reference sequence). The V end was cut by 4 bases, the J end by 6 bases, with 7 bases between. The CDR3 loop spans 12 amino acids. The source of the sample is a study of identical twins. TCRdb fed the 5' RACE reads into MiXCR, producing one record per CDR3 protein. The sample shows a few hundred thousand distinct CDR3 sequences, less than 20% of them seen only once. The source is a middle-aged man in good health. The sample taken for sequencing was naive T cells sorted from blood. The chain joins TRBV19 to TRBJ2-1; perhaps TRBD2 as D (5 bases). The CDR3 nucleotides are TGTGCCAGTAGTAACAGCGGCAATGAGCAGTTCTTC. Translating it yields CASSNSGNEQFF.